This passage covers 2 T cell receptor beta chains from one sample sequenced in a study of T cell responses to AZD1222 COVID-19 vaccine. Assay: immunoSEQ multiplex PCR; the TCRdb copy retains only in-frame clones and omits some. This sample carries about 100,000 clones, just over 90% of them seen once, and the ten largest clones take about 6.6%. Specimen: peripheral blood, collected 28 days after the second AZD1222 dose. Source of these receptors: an adult who received the AZD1222 COVID-19 vaccine.

In this sample, this clone turned up once. V usage is TRBV27 and J usage is TRBJ1-2; TRBD1 might be the D (6 bases). Trimming stripped 2 bases from V and 4 bases from J, with 8 bases between. The V gene's germline CDR1 is MNHEY and CDR2 SMNVEV (reference sequence). The CDR3 loop spans 13 amino acids. The CDR3 protein is CASSLNRVYGYTF. DNA of the CDR3: TGTGCCAGCAGTTTAAACAGGGTCTATGGCTACACCTTC.

The chain joins TRBV28 to TRBJ2-1; 8 nucleotides line up with TRBD1. From germline, CDR1 is MDHEN and CDR2 SYDVKM. CDR3 length: 13 residues. J lost 7 bases, V lost 6 bases, and 5 bases had no gene match. CDR3 DNA: TGTGCCAGCAGCTGGGACAGGTGGAATGAGCAGTTCTTC. It codes for CASSWDRWNEQFF. Full variable domain (rest looked up from reference TRBV28 and TRBJ2-1): DVKVTQSSRYLVKRTGEKVFLECVQDMDHENMFWYRQDPGLGLRLIYFSYDVKMKEKGDIPEGYSVSREKKERFSLILESASTNQTSMYLCASSWDRWNEQFFGPGTRLTVL.